This T cell receptor (beta chain) was captured by sequencing in a study of cytomegalovirus exposure and HLA in healthy donors (TCRdb year 2017). The study in broad terms: According to a later analysis, the approximately 130 validation repertoires were produced on the same platform as the 666 repertoires of the first cohort. Besides the first cohort of roughly 640 subjects, a separate validation cohort made up of 120 different subjects was used. The study combined high-throughput TCR immunosequencing, statistical association of individual TCRs with disease status, and machine learning to predict cytomegalovirus infection status. The study aimed to test whether cataloging public T cell receptors could reveal signatures of past pathogen exposure.

To prepare the library, the immunoSEQ multiplex PCR assay was applied. The study's processing was this. A statistical classification framework was built for diagnosing cytomegalovirus status from the catalog of TCR beta chain sequences. TCRdb took this table from immuneACCESS and kept in-frame rearrangements with V and J called. Such tables lack part of the clones; where checked against another copy, unresolved V genes explain under half of the gap, and the rest is unexplained. That table furnishes V, J and clone size, whereas the DNA furnished D and trimming. The sample contains roughly 120,000 clones, approximately 91% of them found a single time. The top ten constitute nearly 4.5% of the sample. Trimming takes 3 bases off V and 7 bases off J; junction bases not matched to a gene: 2. The germline V gene specifies LGHNA as CDR1 and YNFKEQ as CDR2. The CDR3 has 13 amino acids, counting the end cysteine and phenylalanine. This entry keeps only the CDR3 DNA: 39 bases, framed from base 1.

About this clone: This receptor's antigen is unknown. One base away there is no much larger clone; base qualities are not given.

Beyond this particular receptor, the publication reports: In a later analysis, TCRs clustered in the first cohort were found to also tend to co-occur in the 130 or so validation repertoires, with 85% to 95% of cluster scores above 0. In the study, approximately 150 TCR beta chains were listed as associated with cytomegalovirus. Three of the identified cytomegalovirus-associated TCR beta chains were confirmed in vitro to be specific for cytomegalovirus antigens. A later analysis had no HLA typing for the validation cohort, so co-occurrence there was scored across all 120 or so repertoires. According to the authors, the approach could potentially be generalized to other disease states and immunological phenotypes. In both the original and validation cohorts, the classifier was reported to diagnose cytomegalovirus status with high specificity and sensitivity. Across donors, most TCR sequences were observed very rarely, whereas some public TCRs were present in many individuals.

The donors belonged to the validation cohort of about 130 subjects, which was separate from the approximately 660-subject first cohort. Sequenced: PBMCs. The sequence links TRBV4-2 to TRBJ2-2, and 7 junction bases match TRBD2. The receptor was isolated from a man aged 18 to 30 in good health and CMV-seropositive. The CDR3 protein sequence reads: CASSQSGVGELFF. The nucleotides read TGTGCCAGCAGCCAGAGCGGGGTCGGGGAGCTGTTTTTT.